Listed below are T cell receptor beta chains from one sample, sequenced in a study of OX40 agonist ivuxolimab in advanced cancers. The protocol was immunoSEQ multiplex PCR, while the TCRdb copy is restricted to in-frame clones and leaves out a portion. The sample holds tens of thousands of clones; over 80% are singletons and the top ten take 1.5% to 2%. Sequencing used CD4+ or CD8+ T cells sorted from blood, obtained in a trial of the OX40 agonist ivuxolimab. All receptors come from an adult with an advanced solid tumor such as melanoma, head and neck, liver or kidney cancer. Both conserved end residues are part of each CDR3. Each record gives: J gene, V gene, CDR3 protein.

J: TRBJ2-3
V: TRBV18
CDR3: CASSPRGRDTQYF

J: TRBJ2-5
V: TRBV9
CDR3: CASSVGSVPAETQYF

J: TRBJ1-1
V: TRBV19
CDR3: CASGDSYTEAFF

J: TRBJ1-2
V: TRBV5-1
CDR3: CASSPQGADGYTF

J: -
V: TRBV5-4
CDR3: CASSRGLQSTYEQYF

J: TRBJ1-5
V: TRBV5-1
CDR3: CASSLGPENQPQHF

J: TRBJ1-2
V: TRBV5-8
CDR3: CASSLLGTPEDGYTF

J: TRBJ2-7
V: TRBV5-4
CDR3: CASSFTSGRIDEQYF

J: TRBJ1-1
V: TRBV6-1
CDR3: CASSELQGSAFF

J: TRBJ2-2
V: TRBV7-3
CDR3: CASSYRQGSGELFF

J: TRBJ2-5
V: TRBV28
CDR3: CASSLARIGQGMETQYF

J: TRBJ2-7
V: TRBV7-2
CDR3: CASSPTPPGAREQYF

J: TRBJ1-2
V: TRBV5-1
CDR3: CASSDPQGAYGYTF

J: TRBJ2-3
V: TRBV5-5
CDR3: CASSLSSPPDTQYF

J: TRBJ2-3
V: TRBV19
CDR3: CASSATDRGLPDTQYF

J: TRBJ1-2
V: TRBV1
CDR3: CTSSGGMRKTYGYTF

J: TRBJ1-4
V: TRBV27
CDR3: CASSLFSNEKLFF

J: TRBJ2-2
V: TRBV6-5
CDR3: CASSYYRTAGELFF

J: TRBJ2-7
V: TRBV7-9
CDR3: CASSKRTDSYEQYF

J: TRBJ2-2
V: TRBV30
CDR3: CAWILGGLNTGELFF

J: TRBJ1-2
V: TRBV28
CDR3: CASSFIAGSMGYTF

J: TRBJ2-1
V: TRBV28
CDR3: CASSRGYNEQFF

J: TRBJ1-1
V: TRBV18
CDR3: CASSPQSRGDTEAFF

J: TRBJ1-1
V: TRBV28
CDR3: CASKASGMNTEAFF